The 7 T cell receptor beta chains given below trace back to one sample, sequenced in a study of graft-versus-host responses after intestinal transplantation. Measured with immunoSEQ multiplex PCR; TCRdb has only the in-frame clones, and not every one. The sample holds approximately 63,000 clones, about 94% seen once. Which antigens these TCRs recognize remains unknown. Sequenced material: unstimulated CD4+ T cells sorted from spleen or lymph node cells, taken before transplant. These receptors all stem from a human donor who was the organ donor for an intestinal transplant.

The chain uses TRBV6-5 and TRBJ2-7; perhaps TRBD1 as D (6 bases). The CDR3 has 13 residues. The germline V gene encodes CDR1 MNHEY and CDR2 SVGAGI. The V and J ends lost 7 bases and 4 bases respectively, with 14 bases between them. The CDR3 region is CASKGESKYEQYF. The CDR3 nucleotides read TGTGCCAGCAAGGGGGAGAGTAAATACGAGCAGTACTTC.

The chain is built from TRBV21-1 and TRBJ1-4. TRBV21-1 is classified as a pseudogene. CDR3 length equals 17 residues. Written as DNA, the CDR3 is TGTGCCAGCAGCCCCCGGACGGGAAGGGGTAATAATGAAAAACTGTTTTTT. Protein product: CASSPRTGRGNNEKLFF.

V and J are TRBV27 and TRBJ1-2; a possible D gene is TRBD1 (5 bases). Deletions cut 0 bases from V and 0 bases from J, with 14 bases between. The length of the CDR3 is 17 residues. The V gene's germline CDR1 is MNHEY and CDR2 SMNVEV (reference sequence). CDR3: CASSLSPHQGANYGYTF. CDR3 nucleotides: TGTGCCAGCAGTTTATCGCCCCACCAAGGGGCTAACTATGGCTACACCTTC.

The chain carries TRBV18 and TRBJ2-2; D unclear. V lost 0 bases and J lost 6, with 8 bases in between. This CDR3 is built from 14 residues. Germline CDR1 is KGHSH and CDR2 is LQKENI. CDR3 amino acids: CASSPPLRPGELFF. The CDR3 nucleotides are TGTGCCAGCTCACCACCACTAAGACCCGGGGAGCTGTTTTTT. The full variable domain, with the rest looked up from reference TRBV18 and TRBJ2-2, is NAGVMQNPRHLVRRRGQEARLRCSPMKGHSHVYWYRQLPEEGLKFMVYLQKENIIDESGMPKERFSAEFPKEGPSILRIQQVVRGDSAAYFCASSPPLRPGELFFGEGSRLTVL.

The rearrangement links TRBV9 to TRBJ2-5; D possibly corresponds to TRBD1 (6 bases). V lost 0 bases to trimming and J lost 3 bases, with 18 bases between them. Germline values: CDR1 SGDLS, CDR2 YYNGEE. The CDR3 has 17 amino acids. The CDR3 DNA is TGTGCCAGCAGCGTAGGGTACAGGGTAGTGGCCAAAGAGACCCAGTACTTC. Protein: CASSVGYRVVAKETQYF. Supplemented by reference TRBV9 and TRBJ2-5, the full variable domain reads DSGVTQTPKHLITATGQRVTLRCSPRSGDLSVYWYQQSLDQGLQFLIQYYNGEERAKGNILERFSAQQFPDLHSELNLSSLELGDSALYFCASSVGYRVVAKETQYFGPGTRLLVL.

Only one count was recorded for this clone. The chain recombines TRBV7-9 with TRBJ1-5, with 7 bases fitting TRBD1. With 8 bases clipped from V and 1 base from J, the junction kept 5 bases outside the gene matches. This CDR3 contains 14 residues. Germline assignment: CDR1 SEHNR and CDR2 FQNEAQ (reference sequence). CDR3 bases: TGTGCCAGCTCGGCAGGGGGGAGCAATCAGCCCCAGCATTTT. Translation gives CASSAGGSNQPQHF. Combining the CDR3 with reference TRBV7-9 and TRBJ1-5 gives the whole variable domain DTGVSQNPRHKITKRGQNVTFRCDPISEHNRLYWYRQTLGQGPEFLTYFQNEAQLEKSRLLSDRFSAERPKGSFSTLEIQRTEQGDSAMYLCASSAGGSNQPQHFGDGTRLSIL.

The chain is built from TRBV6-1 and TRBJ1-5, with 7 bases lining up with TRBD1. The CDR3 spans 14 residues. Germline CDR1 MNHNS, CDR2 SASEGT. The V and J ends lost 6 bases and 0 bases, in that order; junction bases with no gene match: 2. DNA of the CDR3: TGTGCCAGCAGACAGGGGAATAGCAATCAGCCCCAGCATTTT. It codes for CASRQGNSNQPQHF.